This TCR beta chain was observed in a study of blood T cell repertoires in COVID-19. The germline gives CDR1 SGHVS, CDR2 FNYEAQ. The CDR3 contains 16 residues. V trimming: 5 bases; J trimming: 7 bases; junction bases outside the gene matches: 10. TCRdb's copy holds only in-frame clones and misses some; the assay was immunoSEQ multiplex PCR. The repertoire holds about 250,000 clones, 87% seen once, with roughly 3% in the top ten. The sequence came from a man younger than 35 with active or convalescent COVID-19. The chain links TRBV7-6 to TRBJ2-1; TRBD2 aligns across 11 bases. Input material: peripheral blood. In DNA, the CDR3 is TGTGCCAGCAGCCGTAGCTTAGCGGGAGGGCATAATGAGCAGTTCTTC. Its protein is CASSRSLAGGHNEQFF.